This TCR beta chain was documented in a study of circulating and synovial CD4+ cells in juvenile arthritis. In germline, CDR1 is SGHNT, CDR2 YYREEE (reference sequence). This CDR3 has 14 amino acids. Profiled with immunoSEQ multiplex PCR; TCRdb holds only in-frame clones, not every one. The repertoire holds 36,000 or so clones, with about 94% as singletons. For this clone: Its antigen remains unknown. One end of the junction varies from germline; a read error may be responsible.

Study-wide results and caveats: Shared-clonotype fractions with synovium likely underestimate full repertoire overlap.

The V and J genes are TRBV5-4 and TRBJ1-1, with a weak D call TRBD1 (5 bases). The clonotype originates from a human donor with juvenile idiopathic arthritis. The sample consisted of CD4+ T cells from blood. The CDR3 protein is CASSSGIPNAEAFF. DNA for the CDR3: TGTGCCAGCAGCTCAGGGATCCCGAACGCTGAAGCTTTCTTT.